This is a list of T cell receptor beta chains from one sample in a study of T cell responses to AZD1222 COVID-19 vaccine. Method: immunoSEQ multiplex PCR; TCRdb's copy keeps in-frame clones and lacks some. This sample has over 120,000 clones, with 80% to 90% found just once. The sequences come from peripheral blood, collected on day 0 of AZD1222 vaccination. These receptors originate from an adult in good health. The CDR3 runs from the conserved cysteine through the conserved F or W. Fields, in order: J gene, V gene, clone size, D gene, CDR3 protein, CDR3 DNA. The D gene is left open where the match is weak. The size field is filled for only some rows; it gives once, few, many or a size class.

>TRBJ2-7|TRBV30|.|.
CAWSGGIGYEQYF
TGTGCCTGGAGTGGGGGCATCGGCTACGAGCAGTACTTC
>TRBJ2-7|TRBV5-4|.|.
CASSRGANYEQYF
TGTGCCAGCAGCCGAGGGGCAAACTACGAGCAGTACTTC
>TRBJ1-1|TRBV6-5|.|TRBD1
CASSYLMTGGVTEAFF
TGTGCCAGCAGTTACCTGATGACAGGGGGCGTCACTGAAGCTTTCTTT
>TRBJ2-5|TRBV19|.|.
CASSAGRQETQYF
TGTGCCAGTAGCGCCGGGAGACAAGAGACCCAGTACTTC
>TRBJ2-3|TRBV19|few|TRBD2
CASSPSSAAGGQDTQYF
TGTGCCAGTAGTCCCTCGTCTGCGGCGGGGGGGCAAGATACGCAGTATTTT
>TRBJ2-5|TRBV7-9|.|.
CASSLGGSQTQYF
TGTGCCAGCAGCTTAGGAGGGTCGCAGACCCAGTACTTC
>TRBJ2-7|TRBV7-3|.|TRBD2
CASSLGLAGGSQYF
TGTGCCAGCAGCTTAGGGCTAGCGGGAGGTTCGCAGTACTTC
>TRBJ1-1|TRBV10-2|.|TRBD1
CAGWTGSGSLAEAFF
TGCGCCGGCTGGACAGGATCGGGCAGTCTGGCTGAAGCTTTCTTT
>TRBJ2-1|TRBV19|.|.
CASSIVSGVYNEQFF
TGTGCCAGTAGTATAGTTTCCGGGGTCTACAATGAGCAGTTCTTC
>TRBJ1-2|TRBV20-1|.|TRBD1
CSASGGQALSNYGYTF
TGCAGTGCTAGTGGCGGACAGGCACTCTCTAACTATGGCTACACCTTC
>TRBJ1-2|TRBV5-5|.|TRBD1
CASSAAGTGYGYTF
TGTGCCAGCAGCGCTGCCGGGACAGGATATGGCTACACCTTC
>TRBJ1-2|TRBV23-1|.|.
CASSQSCASVYGYTF
TGCGCCAGCAGTCAATCGTGTGCGTCGGTCTATGGCTACACCTTC
>TRBJ1-2|TRBV29-1|.|.
CSVRGDYGYTF
TGCAGCGTTAGGGGGGACTATGGCTACACCTTC
>TRBJ2-7|TRBV4-2|.|TRBD2
CASSQLAGGNYEQYF
TGTGCCAGCAGCCAGTTAGCGGGGGGCAACTACGAGCAGTACTTC
>TRBJ1-2|TRBV6-5|.|.
CASSPTWGADGYTF
TGTGCCAGCAGTCCCACGTGGGGGGCTGATGGCTACACCTTC
>TRBJ1-2|TRBV12-3/TRBV12-4|.|.
CASSPDTYYGYTF
TGTGCCAGCAGTCCGGACACTTACTATGGCTACACCTTC
>TRBJ1-6|TRBV10-3|.|TRBD1
CAISETGGYNSPLHF
TGTGCCATCAGTGAGACAGGGGGTTATAATTCACCCCTCCACTTT
>TRBJ1-5|TRBV7-9|few|.
CASSLDPGNNQPQHF
TGTGCCAGCAGCTTAGATCCAGGTAACAATCAGCCCCAGCATTTT
>TRBJ1-6|TRBV12-3/TRBV12-4|.|.
CASMPKGGSPLHF
TGTGCCAGCATGCCCAAGGGAGGTTCACCCCTCCACTTT
>TRBJ1-1|TRBV25-1|once|.
CASSEQGFGEAFF
TGTGCCAGCAGTGAGCAGGGATTTGGTGAAGCTTTCTTT
>TRBJ2-1|TRBV6-5|.|.
CASSYFNEQFF
TGTGCCAGCAGTTACTTTAATGAGCAGTTCTTC
>TRBJ1-1|TRBV6-5|.|TRBD1
CASTRQGDTEAFF
TGTGCCAGCACCCGACAGGGGGACACTGAAGCTTTCTTT
>TRBJ1-1|TRBV7-2|.|.
CASSQEGWDTEAFF
TGTGCCAGCAGCCAGGAAGGGTGGGACACTGAAGCTTTCTTT
>TRBJ2-2|TRBV5-1|.|TRBD2
CASSLASGSGSIYTGELFF
TGCGCCAGCAGCTTGGCCAGTGGTAGCGGGAGTATTTACACCGGGGAGCTGTTTTTT
>TRBJ2-7|TRBV2|.|.
CASRLEDPTYEQYF
TGTGCCAGCCGTCTCGAGGACCCAACCTACGAGCAGTACTTC
>TRBJ1-1|TRBV28|.|.
CASSLTGGWRTEAFF
TGTGCCAGCAGCCTGACCGGTGGGTGGCGCACTGAAGCTTTCTTT
>TRBJ1-3|TRBV20-1|.|.
CSASRIELKPPGNTIYF
TGCAGTGCTAGTAGGATCGAACTAAAACCTCCTGGAAACACCATATATTTT
>TRBJ2-1|TRBV19|.|.
CASSPKLRQNNEQFF
TGTGCCAGTAGTCCCAAACTTCGACAGAACAATGAGCAGTTCTTC
>TRBJ1-6|TRBV4-2|.|.
CASRDTGHYNSPLHF
TGTGCCAGCAGAGATACGGGACACTATAATTCACCCCTCCACTTT
>TRBJ1-4|TRBV2|few|.
CASRDSPEKLFF
TGTGCCAGCAGGGACAGCCCTGAAAAACTGTTTTTT
>TRBJ1-2|TRBV7-2|once|.
CASSLATTKAYGYTF
TGTGCCAGCAGCTTAGCAACTACAAAGGCCTATGGCTACACCTTC